These T cell receptor beta chains were read from a single sample in a study of blood T cell repertoires in COVID-19. Sequencing was performed with immunoSEQ multiplex PCR; in TCRdb, only in-frame clones are kept and a portion is missing. The table lists approximately 300,000 clones, about 89% of them singletons, with 5% to 5.5% in the top ten. The specimen sequenced was PBMCs or T cells enriched from blood (not recorded which). The source is a man in his fifties or sixties who had recovered from COVID-19. The CDR3 runs from the conserved cysteine through the conserved F or W. A D gene is named only where the DNA matches it firmly. Rows may omit the clone size; those that give it use once, few, many or a size class.

CDR3nt,CDR3aa,v_gene,d_gene,abundance,j_gene
TGTGCCAGTAGTCTGTCAGGGCAGGGCTACGAGCAGTACTTC,CASSLSGQGYEQYF,TRBV19,.,few,TRBJ2-7
TGCGCCAGCAGCCCTTCACCCAGGGGTGGGGCTGAAGCTTTCTTT,CASSPSPRGGAEAFF,TRBV5-1,.,.,TRBJ1-1
TGTGCCAGCAGCCCAGGCAGGGAGAACACTGAAGCTTTCTTT,CASSPGRENTEAFF,TRBV11-3,.,once,TRBJ1-1
TGCGCCAGCAGTCAATGGTTCGGGGGGCAGGGGAGTGAGCAGTACTTC,CASSQWFGGQGSEQYF,TRBV23-1,.,.,TRBJ2-7
TGTGCCAGCAGCCCGCACAACTCTGGGGCCAACGTCCTGACTTTC,CASSPHNSGANVLTF,TRBV7-3,.,.,TRBJ2-6
TGTGCCAGCAGCTTTGGGCTAACTCAGAACACTGAAGCTTTCTTT,CASSFGLTQNTEAFF,TRBV5-4,.,.,TRBJ1-1
TGTGCCAGCGCTTCATGGGCTAGCGGGAGCTACGAGCAGTACTTC,CASASWASGSYEQYF,TRBV6-5,TRBD2,.,TRBJ2-7
TGTGCCACCAGTGATAAGACAGGGGGAAGCACAGATACGCAGTATTTT,CATSDKTGGSTDTQYF,TRBV24-1,TRBD1,.,TRBJ2-3
TGTGCCAGTAGTATAGCGGACAGCTATGGCTACACCTTC,CASSIADSYGYTF,TRBV19,.,.,TRBJ1-2
TGTGCCAGTCGGGTCGCCGGGGTAAACACCGGGGAGCTGTTTTTT,CASRVAGVNTGELFF,TRBV19,.,.,TRBJ2-2
TGTGCCAGCAGTTTTAAGGGGGCCACTAACTATGGCTACACCTTC,CASSFKGATNYGYTF,TRBV27,TRBD1,.,TRBJ1-2
TGTGCCAGCAGTTCAAGCGGGACAGGCTCCTACAATGAGCAGTTCTTC,CASSSSGTGSYNEQFF,TRBV28,.,.,TRBJ2-1
TGTGCCAGCAGCATTAGCGGGAGGGGAGAGACCCAGTACTTC,CASSISGRGETQYF,TRBV7-9,TRBD2,.,TRBJ2-5
TGTGCCAGCAGTTGGCAGGGGGCCGGGGGGACCCAGTACTTC,CASSWQGAGGTQYF,TRBV28,TRBD1,.,TRBJ2-5
TGTGCCAGCAGCTTGAGCGGGACTTACAATGAGCAGTTCTTC,CASSLSGTYNEQFF,TRBV5-4,TRBD2,.,TRBJ2-1
TGCGCCAGCAGTCCTGAGTCGGGACTTTTCAATGAGCAGTTCTTC,CASSPESGLFNEQFF,TRBV5-1,.,.,TRBJ2-1
TGTGCCAGTACCAGAGGGACTCCCAACACAGATACGCAGTATTTT,CASTRGTPNTDTQYF,TRBV19,.,.,TRBJ2-3
TGTGCCAGCAGCCAGTTTAACGGGGGCGAGCAGTACTTC,CASSQFNGGEQYF,TRBV3-1/TRBV3-2,.,.,TRBJ2-7
TGTGCCAGCAGGGTAGCAGGACGGAACACTGAAGCTTTCTTT,CASRVAGRNTEAFF,TRBV19,.,.,TRBJ1-1
TGTGCCACCAGTGATTTGGGGGGGAGGAAAGATACGCAGTATTTT,CATSDLGGRKDTQYF,TRBV24-1,.,.,TRBJ2-3
TGTGCCAGCAGCAGACTAGCGGGAGAAGGCGAGCAGTACTTC,CASSRLAGEGEQYF,TRBV3-1/TRBV3-2,TRBD2,.,TRBJ2-7
TGTGCCAGCAGTTACTCGATATTAACAGGGGGTGATCGAAGCAATCAGCCCCAGCATTTT,CASSYSILTGGDRSNQPQHF,TRBV6-2/TRBV6-3,TRBD1,.,TRBJ1-5
TGTGCCAGCAGCACCTTAGCGGGATACAATGAGCAGTTCTTC,CASSTLAGYNEQFF,TRBV7-3,TRBD2,once,TRBJ2-1
TGTGCCAGCAGCCAACTTACCGGGACAGGGGCAGAAAAACTGTTTTTT,CASSQLTGTGAEKLFF,TRBV4-2,TRBD1,.,TRBJ1-4
TGTGCCAGCAGTGAATATGGTAGACAGGGGGCTGGAAACACCATATATTTT,CASSEYGRQGAGNTIYF,TRBV25-1,TRBD1,.,TRBJ1-3
TGTGCCAGCAGCGTAGTCGGGGAGTCTGATCGGTTGTATGGCTACACCTTC,CASSVVGESDRLYGYTF,TRBV9,.,.,TRBJ1-2
TGTGCCAGCAGTTTACTCAGGGTCGGGGCCAACGTCCTGACTTTC,CASSLLRVGANVLTF,TRBV28,.,.,TRBJ2-6
TGTGCCACCAGTGACCGCGGGAGCCGCGACTACAATGAGCAGTTCTTC,CATSDRGSRDYNEQFF,TRBV24-1,TRBD2,once,TRBJ2-1
TGTGCCAGCTCGACAGGGACCAATGAAAAACTGTTTTTT,CASSTGTNEKLFF,TRBV5-4,TRBD1,.,TRBJ1-4
TGTGCCAGCAGTCTCGAATCGGGAGGCAATGAGCAGTTCTTC,CASSLESGGNEQFF,TRBV6-4,TRBD2,.,TRBJ2-1
TGTGCCAGTAGTATTGCAGGGAGGAGCAATCAGCCCCAGCATTTT,CASSIAGRSNQPQHF,TRBV19,.,.,TRBJ1-5
TGCGCCAGCAGCCAAGATCAGGGGAGCTCCTACGAGCAGTACTTC,CASSQDQGSSYEQYF,TRBV4-3,.,.,TRBJ2-7
TGTGCCAGCACCGCTAAAACAGGGGTGTTAGCGGGCTACACCTTC,CASTAKTGVLAGYTF,TRBV4-2,TRBD1,.,TRBJ1-2
TGTGCCAGCAGCGACCGGGACAGGTTTAGCTACACCTTC,CASSDRDRFSYTF,TRBV9,TRBD1,.,TRBJ1-2
TGCGCCAGCAGAGTTTTTTCAGGGGCGTACAATGAGCAGTTCTTC,CASRVFSGAYNEQFF,TRBV5-1,.,.,TRBJ2-1
TGTGCCACCAGTGATCTCTACGAGCAGTACTTC,CATSDLYEQYF,TRBV24-1,.,.,TRBJ2-7
TGTGCCAGTAGTGTCACTGGACAGGGAGTTTGGTATGGCTACACCTTC,CASSVTGQGVWYGYTF,TRBV19,TRBD1,.,TRBJ1-2
TGTGCCAGCACTCTAGCGGGGGCCTCCTACAATGAGCAGTTCTTC,CASTLAGASYNEQFF,TRBV7-9,TRBD2,few,TRBJ2-1
TGCGCCAGCAGTGAGTCGAGGGGGCTGCAGCTGTTTTTT,CASSESRGLQLFF,TRBV10-2,TRBD1,.,TRBJ2-2
TGCGCCAGCAGACCCGGGACAGGGGACACAGATACGCAGTATTTT,CASRPGTGDTDTQYF,TRBV10-1,TRBD1,.,TRBJ2-3
TGTGCCAGCAGACGACAGGGACTGTTTGAAGCTTTCTTT,CASRRQGLFEAFF,TRBV28,TRBD1,.,TRBJ1-1
TGTGCCAGCAGCCAAGATCGAGTCGGTTTCTCGGGCGAGCAGTACTTC,CASSQDRVGFSGEQYF,TRBV4-2,.,.,TRBJ2-7
TGTGCCAGCAGGAACCGGGACAGGGCCTACGAGCAGTACTTC,CASRNRDRAYEQYF,TRBV7-2,TRBD1,few,TRBJ2-7
TGTGCCAGCAGCCCCGGACTAGCGGGGAACGAGCAGTACTTC,CASSPGLAGNEQYF,TRBV5-4,TRBD2,.,TRBJ2-7
TGTGCCAGCAGCTTCGGACAGGGGGCGAGCAATCAGCCCCAGCATTTT,CASSFGQGASNQPQHF,TRBV7-9,TRBD1,.,TRBJ1-5
TGTGCCAGCAGCTTACAGGGCCTAGATTCACCCCTCCACTTT,CASSLQGLDSPLHF,TRBV7-3,.,.,TRBJ1-6
TGCGCCAGCAGTGGACAGAACACTGAAGCTTTCTTT,CASSGQNTEAFF,TRBV10-1,.,.,TRBJ1-1
TGTGCCAGCATCCCGACAGACTTCCAAGAGACCCAGTACTTC,CASIPTDFQETQYF,TRBV28,.,.,TRBJ2-5
TGCGCCAGCAGTGAGCTTCGAGCCGGGGAGCTGTTTTTT,CASSELRAGELFF,TRBV10-1,.,.,TRBJ2-2
TGTGCCAGCAGTTATCAACCCCGTTTAGCGGGAGGGACCCAGTACTTC,CASSYQPRLAGGTQYF,TRBV6-5,TRBD2,.,TRBJ2-5
TGCGCCAGCAGCGGGGCGATGACAGGGCGACCCTACGAGCAGTACTTC,CASSGAMTGRPYEQYF,TRBV5-1,TRBD1,.,TRBJ2-7
TGCGCCAGCACCCGAGGGGACAGGGGAGCCACTGAAGCTTTCTTT,CASTRGDRGATEAFF,TRBV10-2,TRBD1,.,TRBJ1-1
TGTGCCAGCAGTTACGACACTAACTATGGCTACACCTTC,CASSYDTNYGYTF,TRBV6-2/TRBV6-3,.,.,TRBJ1-2
TGTGCCAGCAGCCCGCGGACAGGACCCGCCGCCCTGGGGGAAAAACTGTTTTTT,CASSPRTGPAALGEKLFF,TRBV11-2,TRBD1,.,TRBJ1-4
TGTGCCAGCAGTCCCGGGACTAGCGGGGGAGGGACCCAGTACTTC,CASSPGTSGGGTQYF,TRBV6-2/TRBV6-3,TRBD2,once,TRBJ2-5
TGCGCCAGCAGCTTGGAGCTGTTGAACACTGAAGCTTTCTTT,CASSLELLNTEAFF,TRBV5-1,.,.,TRBJ1-1
TGTGCCAGCAGTGAAGTGATAGCCCCTTATGGCTACACCTTC,CASSEVIAPYGYTF,TRBV6-1,.,.,TRBJ1-2
TGTGCCAGCAGCTTCAGGGTGGAAGAGACCCAGTACTTC,CASSFRVEETQYF,TRBV7-3,.,.,TRBJ2-5
TGTGCCACCAGTGCTCCCCTAGCGGGACACACAGATACGCAGTATTTT,CATSAPLAGHTDTQYF,TRBV24-1,TRBD2,.,TRBJ2-3